The 28 T cell receptor beta chains in this list originate from one sample, sequenced in a study of cytomegalovirus exposure and HLA in healthy donors. The primer mix had 60 Vbeta and 13 Jbeta primers. Clones were sequenced by immunoSEQ multiplex PCR, and TCRdb holds only the in-frame ones, with some missing. Found here are about 180,000 clones, about four fifths of them singletons; the top ten hold 1%. Sequencing input: PBMCs. The receptor source for this set is a woman aged 50 to 60 in good health and CMV-seropositive.

The rearrangement links TRBV7-6 to TRBJ1-2; possibly TRBD1 for D (5 bases). The CDR3 is made up of 13 amino acids. Germline V gene data show CDR1 as SGHVS and CDR2 as FNYEAQ. V shed 1 base and J shed 7 bases, with 10 bases lying between them. The CDR3 loop is CASSLGPQAGYTF. The DNA for the CDR3 is TGTGCCAGCAGCTTAGGGCCACAGGCTGGCTACACCTTC.

The chain employs TRBV7-8 and TRBJ1-6; a weak D match, TRBD1 (5 bases). CDR1 and CDR2 from the germline V gene are SGHVS and FQNEAQ. The CDR3 covers 14 residues. V was shortened by 3 bases and J by 10 bases, with 13 bases between the two germline ends. The CDR3 bases are TGTGCCAGCAGCTTGGGGGGGGGTGGCTCACCCCTCCACTTT. Translating it yields CASSLGGGGSPLHF.

The J gene is TRBJ2-3, the V gene TRBV5-1; 8 bases align to TRBD2. The germline V gene encodes CDR1 SGHRS and CDR2 YFSETQ. V was clipped by 3 bases and J by 4 bases; unmatched bases: 10. This CDR3 spans 16 amino acids. The CDR3 DNA reads as TGCGCCAGCAGCTCCCGGGGCGGTAGCGGGGCAGATACGCAGTATTTT. It encodes CASSSRGGSGADTQYF.

This clone showed up just a few times. The chain recombines TRBV13 with TRBJ2-1; 10 bases are shared with TRBD1. Germline V gives CDR1 PRHDT, CDR2 FYEKMQ (reference sequence). The CDR3 length is 17 residues. Trimming at V came to 5 bases and at J to 4 bases, leaving 11 bases not matched to a gene. CDR3 residues: CASSPGQGVVQYNEQFF. The CDR3 DNA sequence: TGTGCCAGCAGCCCTGGACAGGGGGTAGTGCAATACAATGAGCAGTTCTTC. Full variable domain (remainder filled in from reference TRBV13 and TRBJ2-1): AAGVIQSPRHLIKEKRETATLKCYPIPRHDTVYWYQQGPGQDPQFLISFYEKMQSDKGSIPDRFSAQQFSDYHSELNMSSLELGDSALYFCASSPGQGVVQYNEQFFGPGTRLTVL.

The V and J genes are TRBV19 and TRBJ1-6; D is uncertain. The CDR3 consists of 13 residues. V was cut by 9 bases and J by 7 bases, with 13 bases left in between. CDR1 and CDR2 from the germline V gene are LNHDA and SQIVND (reference sequence). CDR3 coding DNA: TGTGCCAGCAGTTTCAACTCCAATTCACCCCTCCACTTT. Translating it yields CASSFNSNSPLHF.

The V and J genes are TRBV11-2 and TRBJ2-7; a weak D match, TRBD2 (7 bases). The V and J ends lost 5 bases and 3 bases respectively, with 17 bases between them. Germline assignment: CDR1 SGHAT and CDR2 FQNNGV. This CDR3 has 15 residues. The CDR3 DNA follows: TGTGCCAGCAGCCTCATGGGGAGGGGGATCTACGAGCAGTACTTC. This encodes CASSLMGRGIYEQYF.

The chain is built from TRBV5-1 and TRBJ1-4; D unresolved. V was clipped by 4 bases and J by 7 bases, with 17 bases between them. CDR3 length equals 15 residues. The germline gives CDR1 SGHRS, CDR2 YFSETQ. The CDR3 region is CASSEGGDLGEKLFF. CDR3 bases: TGCGCCAGCAGCGAGGGCGGGGATTTGGGTGAAAAACTGTTTTTT.

This clone was picked up one time. The chain links TRBV6-6 to TRBJ2-1; no definite D call. This CDR3 contains 14 residues. CDR1 is MNHNY, CDR2 SVGAGI, per germline (reference sequence). Trimming stripped 0 bases from V and 4 bases from J, with 7 bases between. The CDR3 is CASSYSTYYNEQFF. The CDR3 coding sequence is TGTGCCAGCAGTTACTCGACTTATTACAATGAGCAGTTCTTC.

This chain joins TRBV21-1 and TRBJ1-2. TRBV21-1 is a known pseudogene. The CDR3 runs 14 residues. CDR3 nucleotides: TGTGCCAGCAGCCTGCAAGACCGAGGAACTGGCTACACCTTC. It codes for CASSLQDRGTGYTF.

In its sample, this clone was seen a few times. V gene TRBV11-2 combines with J gene TRBJ2-1; perhaps TRBD2 as D (6 bases). The CDR3 runs to 15 residues. V shed 1 base and J shed 2 bases, with 9 bases lying between them. Looked up from germline, CDR1 is SGHAT and CDR2 is FQNNGV. CDR3 sequence reads: CASSLGLVAYNEQFF. DNA for the CDR3: TGTGCCAGCAGCTTAGGACTAGTGGCCTACAATGAGCAGTTCTTC.

This clone was observed a single time. The chain links TRBV27 to TRBJ1-2, with D maybe TRBD1 (6 bases). The germline V gene encodes CDR1 MNHEY and CDR2 SMNVEV (reference sequence). V lost 7 bases and J lost 8, with 20 bases in between. There are 14 residues in the CDR3. CDR3 in amino acids: CASTPQGSRGGYTF. CDR3 DNA: TGTGCCAGCACTCCACAGGGATCCAGGGGCGGCTACACCTTC.

The rearrangement uses TRBV29-1 and TRBJ1-1, with a weak D call TRBD1 (5 bases). From germline, CDR1 is SQVTM and CDR2 ANQGSEA. The CDR3 extends over 12 amino acids. The V end lost 4 bases, the J end lost 9 bases, and 15 bases lay between the germline ends. CDR3 region: CSVGRQGGKAFF. The CDR3 DNA reads TGCAGCGTTGGAAGGCAGGGAGGGAAAGCTTTCTTT.

The chain has TRBV5-4 and TRBJ2-1, with TRBD2 identical over 15 bases. Germline CDR1 and CDR2: SGHNT and YYREEE (reference sequence). This CDR3 is 17 amino acids long. The junction had 9 bases not matched to a gene; V was cut back by 9 bases and J by 2 bases. The CDR3: CATPGLAGGPTYNEQFF. Here the CDR3 DNA reads TGTGCCACCCCCGGACTAGCGGGGGGGCCGACCTACAATGAGCAGTTCTTC.

The V call is TRBV4-3, the J call TRBJ1-4; the D is unclear. Trimming cost V 0 bases and J 7 bases, with 18 bases left between them. The CDR3 runs 17 residues. CDR1 and CDR2 (germline): LGHNA, YSLEER. CDR3 nucleotide sequence: TGCGCCAGCAGCCAAGATGTTTGGGCCGCTACGAGTGAAAAACTGTTTTTT. The encoded protein is CASSQDVWAATSEKLFF.

This clone was observed a handful of times. The chain combines TRBV4-3 with TRBJ1-4, with 12 bases matching TRBD1. The CDR3 sequence is 17 residues long. V gave up 1 base and J gave up 8 bases; unmatched junction bases: 8. CDR1 LGHNA and CDR2 YSLEER come from the germline V gene. The CDR3 reads CASSQVGSGTGGEKLFF. In DNA, the CDR3 is TGCGCCAGCAGCCAAGTAGGTTCCGGGACAGGGGGCGAAAAACTGTTTTTT.

V and J are TRBV28 and TRBJ1-3; 7 bases match TRBD1. Trimming cost V 10 bases and J 9 bases; bases outside gene matches: 15. CDR3 size: 14 residues. The germline V gene has CDR1 MDHEN and CDR2 SYDVKM. CDR3 sequence reads: CATSLDRVETTIYF. Here the CDR3 DNA reads TGTGCCACCAGCCTTGACAGGGTAGAAACCACCATATATTTT.

Only a few counts were recorded for this clone. V gene TRBV18 combines with J gene TRBJ2-2; TRBD1 matches at 8 bases. In germline, CDR1 is KGHSH, CDR2 LQKENI. The CDR3 is made up of 14 amino acids. J was trimmed by 3 bases and V by 6 bases; bases with no gene match: 3. CDR3 in amino acids: CASSQGADTGELFF. The CDR3 nucleotides are TGTGCCAGCTCCCAGGGGGCCGACACCGGGGAGCTGTTTTTT.

The chain combines TRBV28 with TRBJ2-5, with a tentative D call TRBD1 (6 bases). V was cut by 4 bases and J by 2 bases, with 17 bases left in between. The CDR3 covers 16 residues. The V gene's germline CDR1 is MDHEN and CDR2 SYDVKM. The CDR3 coding sequence is TGTGCCAGCAGTTCAGGGGCTGCAATTATTCAAGAGACCCAGTACTTC. Amino acid sequence: CASSSGAAIIQETQYF.

The chain has TRBV5-4 and TRBJ2-3, with 9 nucleotides matching TRBD2. V was pared by 7 bases and J by 5 bases, with 8 bases of the junction left unmatched. The CDR3 has 14 residues. Germline V gene lookup returns CDR1 SGHNT and CDR2 YYREEE (reference sequence). CDR3 region: CASFRRREGDTQYF. The CDR3 nucleotides are TGTGCCAGCTTCCGGAGGCGGGAGGGAGATACGCAGTATTTT.

This chain uses TRBV5-6 with TRBJ2-2; tentative D call: TRBD2 (5 bases). The length of the CDR3 is 15 residues. V gave up 0 bases and J gave up 8 bases, with 14 bases separating them. CDR1 and CDR2 from the germline V gene are SGHDT and YYEEEE. In DNA, the CDR3 is TGTGCCAGCAGCTTGGCCCTTACGGGAAGTGGGGAGCTGTTTTTT. It translates to CASSLALTGSGELFF.

There are many counts of this clone. This chain connects TRBV19 to TRBJ2-7; 12 bases fit TRBD2. V shed 3 bases and J 1 base; nucleotides not matched to a gene: 1. Germline loops: CDR1 LNHDA, CDR2 SQIVND (reference sequence). The CDR3 has 15 residues. In DNA, the CDR3 is TGTGCCAGTAGTATTGGGACTAGCGGGTCCTACGAGCAGTACTTC. Residues: CASSIGTSGSYEQYF.

This clone was counted a single time. The chain employs TRBV27 and TRBJ2-2; tentatively, D is TRBD2 (5 bases). Trimming stripped 3 bases from V and 4 bases from J, with 6 bases between. The V gene's germline CDR1 is MNHEY and CDR2 SMNVEV (reference sequence). The CDR3 contains 13 residues. The CDR3 here is CASSFGGTGELFF. Here the CDR3 DNA reads TGTGCCAGCAGTTTCGGAGGCACCGGGGAGCTGTTTTTT.

The genes are TRBV7-3 and TRBJ2-1; 9 bases are shared with TRBD2. This CDR3 is built from 14 residues. The germline gives CDR1 SGHTA, CDR2 FQGTGA. The J segment lost 4 bases and the V segment lost 5 bases, leaving 3 bases of the junction unmatched. CDR3 residues: CASSETSGYNEQFF. The DNA for the CDR3 is TGTGCCAGCAGCGAGACTAGCGGTTACAATGAGCAGTTCTTC.

The V and J genes are TRBV7-9 and TRBJ2-7; 7 nucleotides line up with TRBD1. The CDR3 is 14 amino acids. Germline CDR1 reads SEHNR; CDR2 reads FQNEAQ (reference sequence). The V segment lost 11 bases and the J segment 4 bases; nucleotides outside the gene matches: 14. CDR3: CAVSWAGGKYEQYF. The CDR3 DNA is TGTGCCGTAAGCTGGGCAGGGGGAAAGTACGAGCAGTACTTC.

This rearrangement joins TRBV5-1 to TRBJ2-5; D is perhaps TRBD2 (6 bases). The J call is doubtful: the DNA matches TRBJ2-7 better. Germline-derived CDR1 and CDR2 are SGHRS and YFSETQ. There are 16 residues in the CDR3. The CDR3 sequence: CASSLAPGLSSVEQYF. The CDR3 DNA reads TGCGCCAGCAGCTTGGCGCCGGGACTGTCGAGTGTCGAGCAGTACTTC.

The CDR3 DNA reads as TGTGCCAGTAGTATAGGCGGGACAGCTTACAATGAGCAGTTCTTC. Translated: CASSIGGTAYNEQFF. V gene TRBV19 combines with J gene TRBJ2-1; possible D gene TRBD1, 7 bases. Germline V gene lookup returns CDR1 LNHDA and CDR2 SQIVND (reference sequence). The V and J ends lost 1 base and 4 bases respectively, with 11 bases between them. The CDR3 extends over 15 amino acids.

Regarding this clone: The junction shows a germline mismatch at one end, possibly a read error. CDR3 in DNA: TGTTCCAGCAGCCATACAATCCGGACAGGGATCGAGCAGTACTTC. It specifies CSSSHTIRTGIEQYF. The genes are TRBV7-9 and TRBJ2-7, with TRBD1 matching over 8 bases. CDR3 size: 15 residues. CDR1 and CDR2 (germline): SEHNR, FQNEAQ (reference sequence).

The chain is built from TRBV6-6 and TRBJ2-5; tentatively, D is TRBD2 (6 bases). The V end lost 7 bases, the J end lost 3 bases, and 6 bases lay between the germline ends. This CDR3 contains 11 residues. Germline V gives CDR1 MNHNY, CDR2 SVGAGI (reference sequence). CDR3 loop: CASKREETQYF. In DNA, the CDR3 is TGTGCCAGCAAGCGGGAAGAGACCCAGTACTTC.